The clone carrying this T cell receptor beta chain was observed at least ten times. The CDR3 totals 16 residues. J gave up 2 bases and V 5 bases, and 10 bases lay outside the gene matches. CDR1 and CDR2 from the germline V gene are SGHAT and FQNNGV. This entry comes from a study of neurological immune-mediated disorders. TCRdb analysed the 5' RACE reads with MiXCR anew, one entry per CDR3 protein. The sample has 25,000 to 30,000 distinct CDR3 sequences; about 15% are singletons. Time point indicated: technical triplicate 3. The specimen was CD4+ T cells from blood. The gene calls are TRBV11-2 and TRBJ2-5; 8 bases line up with TRBD2. The source of this sequence is a female donor with HTLV-1-associated myelopathy (HAM/TSP). The CDR3 loop is CASSPGWVAGQETQYF. The CDR3 DNA sequence: TGTGCCAGCAGCCCGGGATGGGTAGCGGGACAAGAGACCCAGTACTTC.